Below, 8 T cell receptor beta chains from the same sample are listed, as sequenced in a study of cytomegalovirus exposure and HLA in healthy donors. The PCR was carried out with 60 Vbeta primers and 13 Jbeta primers. Some clones are missing from TCRdb's copy, which holds only in-frame ones; the method was immunoSEQ multiplex PCR. The sample lists fewer than 80,000 clones; 75% to 80% were seen once. The specimen sequenced was PBMCs. These receptors all stem from a man between 18 and 29 years old in good health and CMV-seronegative.

This clone was counted between two and nine times. The CDR3 DNA reads TGTGCCAGCAGTGACTCGATTAGGAGCGATAGCAATCAGCCCCAGCATTTT. Translated, it gives CASSDSIRSDSNQPQHF. The chain couples TRBV6-4 to TRBJ1-5; no firm D call. The CDR3 runs 17 residues. V shed 0 bases and J shed 0 bases, with 12 bases lying between them. In germline, CDR1 is MRHNA, CDR2 SNTAGT.

The chain has TRBV7-2 and TRBJ2-7, with 15 nucleotides matching TRBD2. Germline assignment: CDR1 SGHTA and CDR2 FQGNSA. Trimming cost V 4 bases and J 2 bases; bases outside gene matches: 6. The CDR3 has 17 residues. CDR3 loop: CASSYGLAGGYAYEQYF. CDR3 coding DNA: TGTGCCAGCAGCTATGGACTAGCGGGGGGGTATGCCTACGAGCAGTACTTC. Full variable domain (missing parts from reference TRBV7-2 and TRBJ2-7): GAGVSQSPSNKVTEKGKDVELRCDPISGHTALYWYRQSLGQGLEFLIYFQGNSAPDKSGLPSDRFSAERTGGSVSTLTIQRTQQEDSAVYLCASSYGLAGGYAYEQYFGPGTRLTVT.

The chain couples TRBV6-1 to TRBJ2-3; possible D gene TRBD2, 6 bases. CDR3 size: 15 residues. Deletions cut 5 bases from V and 0 bases from J, with 12 bases between. Per the germline V gene, CDR1 is MNHNS and CDR2 is SASEGT. The CDR3 is CASSTSLPSTDTQYF. CDR3 coding DNA: TGTGCCAGCAGTACTAGCCTTCCTAGCACAGATACGCAGTATTTT.

J is TRBJ2-5 and V is TRBV2, with 8 nucleotides matching TRBD1. J was trimmed by 9 bases and V by 9 bases; bases with no gene match: 3. Germline values: CDR1 SNHLY, CDR2 FYNNEI. This CDR3 is 10 amino acids long. CDR3 nucleotide sequence: TGTGCCAGTGTACAGGGGGCCCAGTACTTC. Encoded protein: CASVQGAQYF.

This clone was found once. V usage is TRBV7-9 and J usage is TRBJ2-1, with a tentative D call TRBD2 (7 bases). CDR1 and CDR2 from the germline V gene are SEHNR and FQNEAQ (reference sequence). The CDR3 has 15 amino acids. Between the trimmed V and J ends, which lost 4 bases and 7 bases, there was a span of 17 bases. The CDR3: CASSSMAGGANEQFF. CDR3 sequence (DNA): TGTGCCAGCAGCTCGATGGCTGGGGGGGCGAATGAGCAGTTCTTC.

The CDR3 sequence is CASSLSGTGGYTF. The DNA for the CDR3 is TGCGCCAGCAGCTTGTCAGGGACTGGCGGCTACACCTTC. This chain connects TRBV5-1 to TRBJ1-2, with D maybe TRBD1 (5 bases). The CDR3 runs 13 residues. The V gene's germline CDR1 is SGHRS and CDR2 YFSETQ. V shed 1 base and J shed 8 bases, with 12 bases lying between them. Variable domain in full (rest from reference TRBV5-1 and TRBJ1-2): KAGVTQTPRYLIKTRGQQVTLSCSPISGHRSVSWYQQTPGQGLQFLFEYFSETQRNKGNFPGRFSGRQFSNSRSEMNVSTLELGDSALYLCASSLSGTGGYTFGSGTRLTVV.

The sample holds one count of this clone. The gene calls are TRBV25-1 and TRBJ2-7; 11 nucleotides agree with TRBD1. In germline, CDR1 is MGHDK, CDR2 SYGVNS. The CDR3 spans 17 residues. Trimming cost V 2 bases and J 2 bases; bases outside gene matches: 8. CDR3 sequence (DNA): TGTGCCAGCAGTGAAAGTCCGGGACAGGGGGTCGCCTACGAGCAGTACTTC. Its protein is CASSESPGQGVAYEQYF.

In its sample, this clone was seen a few times. The chain carries TRBV6-1 and TRBJ1-1; D remains unclear. Trimming shortened V by 4 bases and J by 3 bases, and 6 bases separated the two germline ends. CDR1 is MNHNS, CDR2 SASEGT, per germline. This CDR3 comprises 12 residues. The CDR3 DNA reads TGTGCCAGCAGTGTTCAGTACACTGAAGCTTTCTTT. Its protein is CASSVQYTEAFF.